This T cell receptor beta chain was obtained from a study of cytomegalovirus exposure and HLA in healthy donors. About the study: Among the roughly 400 genotyped donors, 81% were placed in the Caucasian-associated ancestry cluster.

The PCR employed 60 Vbeta primers together with 13 Jbeta primers. The assay was immunoSEQ multiplex PCR, and TCRdb's table has in-frame clones only and misses some. This table lists about 64,000 clones. Those who donated were healthy bone marrow donors. Comment on this clone: Its antigen is currently unknown.

Study-wide results and caveats: Among immune exposure information, only CMV serostatus was available.

The source material was PBMCs. This clonotype was sampled from a woman in her late teens or twenties in good health and CMV-seronegative.

CDR3: CASSLGQGSVYGYTF. In DNA, the CDR3 is TGTGCCAGCAGCCTCGGACAGGGATCCGTCTATGGCTACACCTTC. The chain links TRBV7-6 to TRBJ1-2, with 8 bases aligning to TRBD1. The CDR3 totals 15 residues. Per germline, CDR1 SGHVS and CDR2 FNYEAQ. The V gene end was trimmed by 5 bases and the J gene end by 4 bases; junction bases not matched to a gene: 9.